The entry below gives a single T cell receptor (beta chain) sequence along with its context. These data come from a study of blood T cell repertoires in COVID-19. Turning to the study itself: The United States, Italy and Spain were the sources of the acute and convalescent COVID-19 samples. PBMCs, B-cell-depleted T cells, or T cells were the source of the cDNA or gDNA that made up the material.

The germline V and J ends were trimmed by 5 bases and 10 bases, with 14 bases remaining between them. The CDR3 spans 12 residues. Original analysis: Estimates of nucleated cell counts were drawn from the amplification of reference gene primers. Only in-frame clones appear in the TCRdb table, and some are missing; sequencing was by immunoSEQ multiplex PCR. From that table come the V and J calls and clone size; the DNA was used to work out D and trimming. This table holds around 110,000 clones, approximately 80% found once. The V call is TRBV12-3 or TRBV12-4, the J call TRBJ1-1; a possible D gene is TRBD1 (6 bases). Sequencing was done on a sample of peripheral blood. This clonotype was obtained from an older man with acute or convalescent COVID-19. CDR3: CASSLQGQGAFF. DNA for the CDR3: TGTGCCAGCAGTCTACAGGGACAAGGAGCTTTCTTT.